The 4 T cell receptor beta chains below all came from one sample that was sequenced in a study of shared clonotypes between healthy human individuals. Naive CD8 cells, CD45RO-negative and positively selected for CCR7, excluded terminally differentiated effector memory CD45RA+ cells. Sequencing used immunoSEQ multiplex PCR; TCRdb keeps in-frame clones, though not all of them. The repertoire holds about 2,100,000 clones, with about 92% as singletons. Specimen: naive CD8+ T cells from PBMCs. These receptors originate from a man aged 18 to 35 in good health. Some clones in this sample may be carry-over from other donors' samples.

Concerning this clone: The identical CDR3 is also encoded by other nucleotide sequences in the sample. The gene calls are TRBV9 and TRBJ1-1, with 7 positions matching TRBD1. The CDR3 has 15 amino acids. V trimming: 2 bases; J trimming: 1 base; junction bases outside the gene matches: 5. The V gene's germline CDR1 is SGDLS and CDR2 YYNGEE. CDR3 amino acids: CASSVGQGGNTEAFF. CDR3 nucleotide sequence: TGTGCCAGCAGCGTTGGGCAGGGGGGGAACACTGAAGCTTTCTTT.

The chain couples TRBV28 to TRBJ2-3, with TRBD2 matching 7 bases. The CDR3 totals 17 residues. Trimming cost V 3 bases and J 4 bases; bases outside gene matches: 13. Germline assignment: CDR1 MDHEN and CDR2 SYDVKM. CDR3 in amino acids: CASSLRTSLGGSDTQYF. CDR3 bases: TGTGCCAGCAGTTTGAGGACTAGTCTCGGAGGTTCAGATACGCAGTATTTT.

This clone was seen a few times. The V gene is TRBV27, the J gene TRBJ1-1; tentatively, D is TRBD1 (6 bases). CDR1 MNHEY and CDR2 SMNVEV come from the germline V gene (reference sequence). The V and J ends lost 5 bases and 4 bases respectively, with 14 bases between them. The CDR3 is made up of 14 amino acids. The CDR3 DNA follows: TGTGCCAGCAGTCTGGGGGCGACGGGCACTGAAGCTTTCTTT. It yields the protein CASSLGATGTEAFF.

The V gene is TRBV4-1, the J gene TRBJ2-7; D unclear. This CDR3 is 15 amino acids long. Germline V CDR1 and CDR2: MGHRA, YSYEKL. Trimming took 3 bases from V and 0 from J, leaving 12 bases between them. The CDR3 coding sequence is TGCGCCAGCAGCCACCGTATCGGCGGCTCCTACGAGCAGTACTTC. It specifies CASSHRIGGSYEQYF.